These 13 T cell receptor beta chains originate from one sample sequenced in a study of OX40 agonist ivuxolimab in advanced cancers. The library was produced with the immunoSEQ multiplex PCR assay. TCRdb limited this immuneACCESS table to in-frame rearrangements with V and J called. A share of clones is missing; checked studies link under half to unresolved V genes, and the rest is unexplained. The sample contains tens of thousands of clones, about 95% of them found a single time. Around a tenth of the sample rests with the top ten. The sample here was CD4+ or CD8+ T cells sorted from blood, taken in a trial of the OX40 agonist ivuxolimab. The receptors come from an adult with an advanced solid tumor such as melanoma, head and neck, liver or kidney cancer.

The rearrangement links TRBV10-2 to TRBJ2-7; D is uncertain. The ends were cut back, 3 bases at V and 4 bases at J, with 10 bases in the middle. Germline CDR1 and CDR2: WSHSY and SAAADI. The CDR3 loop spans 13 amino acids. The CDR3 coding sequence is TGCGCCAGCAGTGAAGGCAGTCCGTACGAGCAGTACTTC. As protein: CASSEGSPYEQYF.

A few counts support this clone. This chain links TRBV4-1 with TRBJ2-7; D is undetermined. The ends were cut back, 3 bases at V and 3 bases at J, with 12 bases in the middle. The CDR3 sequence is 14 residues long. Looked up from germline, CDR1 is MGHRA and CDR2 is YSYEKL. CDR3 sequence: CASSQGQRDYEQYF. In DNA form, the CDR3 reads TGCGCCAGCAGCCAGGGCCAACGAGACTACGAGCAGTACTTC.

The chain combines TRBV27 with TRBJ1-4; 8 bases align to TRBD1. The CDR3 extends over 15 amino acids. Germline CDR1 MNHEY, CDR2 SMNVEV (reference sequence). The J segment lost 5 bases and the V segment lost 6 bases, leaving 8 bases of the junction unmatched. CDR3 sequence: CASSSTGGRNEKLFF. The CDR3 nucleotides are TGTGCCAGCAGCTCCACAGGGGGGCGAAATGAAAAACTGTTTTTT.

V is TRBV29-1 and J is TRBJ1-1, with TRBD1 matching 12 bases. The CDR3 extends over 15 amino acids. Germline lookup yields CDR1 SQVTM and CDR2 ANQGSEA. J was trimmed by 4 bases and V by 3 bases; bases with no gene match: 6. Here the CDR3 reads CSVEGQGAGVTEAFF. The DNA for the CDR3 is TGCAGCGTTGAGGGACAGGGGGCAGGGGTCACTGAAGCTTTCTTT.

For the CDR3, the DNA is TGTGCCAGTAGTCCAAGACAGAAGTCCTACGAGCAGTACTTC. This gives the protein CASSPRQKSYEQYF. This sequence joins TRBV19 and TRBJ2-7; D perhaps matches TRBD1 (5 bases). The germline V gene has CDR1 LNHDA and CDR2 SQIVND (reference sequence). The CDR3 runs 14 residues. The ends were cut back, 5 bases at V and 1 base at J, with 12 bases in the middle.

The CDR3 DNA follows: TGTGCCAGCAGTTTTCTCCAGGAGTCGTACGAGCAGTACTTC. Encoded protein: CASSFLQESYEQYF. V usage is TRBV28 and J usage is TRBJ2-7, with D unresolved. The CDR3 runs to 14 residues. Germline V gene sequence: CDR1 MDHEN, CDR2 SYDVKM. Between the trimmed V and J ends, which lost 3 bases and 4 bases, there was a span of 13 bases.

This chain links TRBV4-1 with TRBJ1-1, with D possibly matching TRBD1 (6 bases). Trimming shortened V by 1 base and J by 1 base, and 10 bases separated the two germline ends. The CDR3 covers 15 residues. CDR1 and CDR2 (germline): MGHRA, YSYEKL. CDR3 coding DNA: TGCGCCAGCAGCCAAGTAGGGGGGGAGAACACTGAAGCTTTCTTT. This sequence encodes CASSQVGGENTEAFF.

The CDR3 coding sequence is TGTGCCAGCAGCGCGGGCGCCTACAATGAGCAGTTCTTC. Amino acid sequence: CASSAGAYNEQFF. This sequence joins TRBV6-1 and TRBJ2-1; possibly TRBD2 for D (5 bases). The germline V and J ends were trimmed by 6 bases and 2 bases, with 8 bases remaining between them. CDR1 is MNHNS and CDR2 is SASEGT in the germline V gene. The CDR3 totals 13 residues.

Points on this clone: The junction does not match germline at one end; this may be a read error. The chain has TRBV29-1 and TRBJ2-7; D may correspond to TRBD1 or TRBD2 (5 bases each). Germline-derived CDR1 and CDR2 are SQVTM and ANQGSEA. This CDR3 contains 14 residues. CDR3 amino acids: CSVEVTRGTYEQCF. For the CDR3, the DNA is TGCAGCGTTGAAGTAACTAGAGGGACCTACGAGCAGTGCTTC.

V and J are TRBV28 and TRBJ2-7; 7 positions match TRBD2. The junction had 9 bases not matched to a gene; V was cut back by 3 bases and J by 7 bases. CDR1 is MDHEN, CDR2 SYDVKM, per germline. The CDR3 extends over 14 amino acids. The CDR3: CASSFGGRATEQYF. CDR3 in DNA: TGTGCCAGCAGTTTTGGAGGGAGGGCCACTGAGCAGTACTTC. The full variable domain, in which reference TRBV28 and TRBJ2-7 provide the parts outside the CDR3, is DVKVTQSSRYLVKRTGEKVFLECVQDMDHENMFWYRQDPGLGLRLIYFSYDVKMKEKGDIPEGYSVSREKKERFSLILESASTNQTSMYLCASSFGGRATEQYFGPGTRLTVT.

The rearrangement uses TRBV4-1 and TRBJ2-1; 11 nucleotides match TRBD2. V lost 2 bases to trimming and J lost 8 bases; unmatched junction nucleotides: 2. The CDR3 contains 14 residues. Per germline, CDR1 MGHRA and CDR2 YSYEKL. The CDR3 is CASSQTSGRDEQFF. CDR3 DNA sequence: TGCGCCAGCAGCCAAACTAGCGGGAGAGATGAGCAGTTCTTC.

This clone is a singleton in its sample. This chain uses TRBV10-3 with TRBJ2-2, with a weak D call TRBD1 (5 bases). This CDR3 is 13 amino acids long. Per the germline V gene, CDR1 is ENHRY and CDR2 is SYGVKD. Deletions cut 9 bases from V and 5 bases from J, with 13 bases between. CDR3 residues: CAILSGRTGELFF. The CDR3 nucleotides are TGTGCCATACTATCAGGGCGTACCGGGGAGCTGTTTTTT.

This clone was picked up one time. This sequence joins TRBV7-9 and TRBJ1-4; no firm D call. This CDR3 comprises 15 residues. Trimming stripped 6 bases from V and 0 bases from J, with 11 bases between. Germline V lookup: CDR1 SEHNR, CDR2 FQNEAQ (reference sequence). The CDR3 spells CASRPIPATNEKLFF. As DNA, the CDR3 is TGTGCCAGCAGGCCAATACCCGCAACTAATGAAAAACTGTTTTTT.